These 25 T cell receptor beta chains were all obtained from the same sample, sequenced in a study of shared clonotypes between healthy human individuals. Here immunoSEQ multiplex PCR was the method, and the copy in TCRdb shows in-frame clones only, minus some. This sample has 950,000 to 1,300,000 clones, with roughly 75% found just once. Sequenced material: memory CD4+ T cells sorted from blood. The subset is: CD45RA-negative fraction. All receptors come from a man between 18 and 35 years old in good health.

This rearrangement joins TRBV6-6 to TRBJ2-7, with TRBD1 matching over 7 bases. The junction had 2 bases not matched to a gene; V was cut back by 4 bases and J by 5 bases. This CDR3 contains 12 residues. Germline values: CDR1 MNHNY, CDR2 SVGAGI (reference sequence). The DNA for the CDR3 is TGTGCCAGCAGTTCGACAGGGAACGAGCAGTACTTC. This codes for CASSSTGNEQYF.

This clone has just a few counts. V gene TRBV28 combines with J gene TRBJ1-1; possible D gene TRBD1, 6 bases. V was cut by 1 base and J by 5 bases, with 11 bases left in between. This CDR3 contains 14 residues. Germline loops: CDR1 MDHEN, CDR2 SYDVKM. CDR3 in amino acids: CASSLSRGKTEAFF. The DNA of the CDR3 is TGTGCCAGCAGTTTATCCAGGGGTAAGACTGAAGCTTTCTTT.

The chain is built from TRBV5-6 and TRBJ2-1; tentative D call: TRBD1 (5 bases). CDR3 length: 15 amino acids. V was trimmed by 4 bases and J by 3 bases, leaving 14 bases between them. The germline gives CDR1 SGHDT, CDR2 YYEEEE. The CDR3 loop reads CASSGLGVGYNEQFF. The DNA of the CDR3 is TGTGCCAGCAGCGGGCTAGGGGTAGGCTACAATGAGCAGTTCTTC.

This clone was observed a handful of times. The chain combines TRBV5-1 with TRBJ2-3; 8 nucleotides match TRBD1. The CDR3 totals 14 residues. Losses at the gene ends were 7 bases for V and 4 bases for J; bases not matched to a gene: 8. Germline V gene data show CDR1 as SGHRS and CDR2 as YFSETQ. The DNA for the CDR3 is TGCGCCAGCTGTCCAGGGGGCGCCGCAGATACGCAGTATTTT. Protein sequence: CASCPGGAADTQYF.

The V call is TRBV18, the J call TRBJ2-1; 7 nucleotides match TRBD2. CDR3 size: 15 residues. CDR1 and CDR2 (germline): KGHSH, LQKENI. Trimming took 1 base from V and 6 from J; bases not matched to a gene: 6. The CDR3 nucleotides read TGTGCCAGCTCACCACTTAGCGGGTCGGGCAATGAGCAGTTCTTC. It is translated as CASSPLSGSGNEQFF. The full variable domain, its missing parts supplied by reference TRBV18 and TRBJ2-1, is NAGVMQNPRHLVRRRGQEARLRCSPMKGHSHVYWYRQLPEEGLKFMVYLQKENIIDESGMPKERFSAEFPKEGPSILRIQQVVRGDSAAYFCASSPLSGSGNEQFFGPGTRLTVL.

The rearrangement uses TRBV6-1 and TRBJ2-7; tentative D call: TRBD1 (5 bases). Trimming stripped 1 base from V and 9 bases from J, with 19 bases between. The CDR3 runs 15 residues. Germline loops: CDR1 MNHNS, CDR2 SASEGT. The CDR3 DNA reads TGTGCCAGCAGTGAAGAGGGAACTACCTCCAGGGTGCAGTACTTC. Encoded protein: CASSEEGTTSRVQYF.

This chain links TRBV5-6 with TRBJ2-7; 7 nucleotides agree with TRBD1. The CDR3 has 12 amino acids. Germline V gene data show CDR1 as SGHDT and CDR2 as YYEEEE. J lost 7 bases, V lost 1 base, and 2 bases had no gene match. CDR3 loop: CASSLPGGEQYF. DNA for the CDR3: TGTGCCAGCAGCTTGCCAGGGGGAGAGCAGTACTTC.

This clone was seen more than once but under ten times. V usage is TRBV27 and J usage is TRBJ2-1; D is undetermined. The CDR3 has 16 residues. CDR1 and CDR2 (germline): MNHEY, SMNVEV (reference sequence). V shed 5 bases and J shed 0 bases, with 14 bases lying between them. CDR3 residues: CASSPQVPSSYNEQFF. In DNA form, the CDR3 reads TGTGCCAGCAGTCCCCAGGTTCCGAGCTCCTACAATGAGCAGTTCTTC.

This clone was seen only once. Here the CDR3 reads CASSLGAGSEQYF. The DNA of the CDR3 is TGTGCCAGCAGTTTGGGGGCAGGGAGCGAGCAGTACTTC. The chain joins TRBV27 to TRBJ2-7; D may be TRBD1 (6 bases). This CDR3 has 13 amino acids. CDR1 and CDR2 from the germline V gene are MNHEY and SMNVEV (reference sequence). Trimming took 3 bases from V and 6 from J, leaving 12 bases between them.

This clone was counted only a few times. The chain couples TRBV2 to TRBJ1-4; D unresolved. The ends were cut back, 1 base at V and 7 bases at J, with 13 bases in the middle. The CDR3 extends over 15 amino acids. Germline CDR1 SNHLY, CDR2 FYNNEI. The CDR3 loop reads CASSEGRASPEKLFF. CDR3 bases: TGTGCCAGCAGTGAAGGAAGGGCTAGCCCTGAAAAACTGTTTTTT. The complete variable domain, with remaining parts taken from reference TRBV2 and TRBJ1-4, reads EPEVTQTPSHQVTQMGQEVILRCVPISNHLYFYWYRQILGQKVEFLVSFYNNEISEKSEIFDDQFSVERPDGSNFTLKIRSTKLEDSAMYFCASSEGRASPEKLFFGSGTQLSVL.

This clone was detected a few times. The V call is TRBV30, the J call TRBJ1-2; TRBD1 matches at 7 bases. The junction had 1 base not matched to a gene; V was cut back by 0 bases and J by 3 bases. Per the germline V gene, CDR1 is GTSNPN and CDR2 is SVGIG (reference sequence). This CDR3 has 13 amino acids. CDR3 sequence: CAWSVDRDYGYTF. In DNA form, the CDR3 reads TGTGCCTGGAGTGTAGACAGGGACTATGGCTACACCTTC.

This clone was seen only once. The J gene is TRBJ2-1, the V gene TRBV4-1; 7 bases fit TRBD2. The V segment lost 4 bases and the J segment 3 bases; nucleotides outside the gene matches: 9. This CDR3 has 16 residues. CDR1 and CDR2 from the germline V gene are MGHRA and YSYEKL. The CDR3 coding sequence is TGCGCCAGCAGCCCTCGTCGTCTAGCGGACTACAATGAGCAGTTCTTC. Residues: CASSPRRLADYNEQFF.

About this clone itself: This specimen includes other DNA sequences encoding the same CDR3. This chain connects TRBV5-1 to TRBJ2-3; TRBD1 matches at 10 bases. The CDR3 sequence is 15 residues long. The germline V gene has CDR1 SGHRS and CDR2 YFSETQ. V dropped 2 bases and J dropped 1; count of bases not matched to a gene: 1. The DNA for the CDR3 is TGCGCCAGCAGCTTAGGGACAGGGGGCACAGATACGCAGTATTTT. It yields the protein CASSLGTGGTDTQYF.

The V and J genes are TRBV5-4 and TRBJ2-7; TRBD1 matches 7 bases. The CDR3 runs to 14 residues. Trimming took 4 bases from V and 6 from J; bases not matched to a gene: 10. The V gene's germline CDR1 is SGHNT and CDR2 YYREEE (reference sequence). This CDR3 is CASSPRRGSGEQYF. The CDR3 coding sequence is TGTGCCAGCAGCCCCCGCAGGGGGTCAGGCGAGCAGTACTTC.

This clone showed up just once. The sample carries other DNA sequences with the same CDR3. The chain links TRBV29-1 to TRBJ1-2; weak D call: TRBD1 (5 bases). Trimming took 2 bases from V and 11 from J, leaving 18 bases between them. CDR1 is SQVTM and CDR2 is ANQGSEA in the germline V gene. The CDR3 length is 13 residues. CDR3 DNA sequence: TGCAGCGTTGAAAGAGGGGAATCGTCTGGTTACACCTTC. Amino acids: CSVERGESSGYTF.

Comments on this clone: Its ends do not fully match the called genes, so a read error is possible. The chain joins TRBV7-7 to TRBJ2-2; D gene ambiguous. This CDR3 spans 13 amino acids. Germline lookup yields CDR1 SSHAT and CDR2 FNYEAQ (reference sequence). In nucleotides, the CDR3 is TGTGCTAGCAGCCAGTATCTTTCCGGGGAGCTGTTTTTT. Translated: CASSQYLSGELFF.

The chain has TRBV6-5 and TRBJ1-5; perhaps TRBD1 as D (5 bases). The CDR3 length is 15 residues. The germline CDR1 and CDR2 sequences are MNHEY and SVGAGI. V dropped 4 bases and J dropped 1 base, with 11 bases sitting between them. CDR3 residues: CASSSAGLSNQPQHF. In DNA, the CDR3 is TGTGCCAGCAGTTCGGCGGGGCTAAGCAATCAGCCCCAGCATTTT.

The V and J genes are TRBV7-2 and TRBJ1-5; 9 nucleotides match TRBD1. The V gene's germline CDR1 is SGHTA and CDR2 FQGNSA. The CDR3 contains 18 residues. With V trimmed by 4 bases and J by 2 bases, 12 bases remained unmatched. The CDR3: CASSSPKGQGRGNQPQHF. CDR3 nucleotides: TGTGCCAGCAGCTCTCCGAAAGGACAGGGGCGGGGCAATCAGCCCCAGCATTTT.

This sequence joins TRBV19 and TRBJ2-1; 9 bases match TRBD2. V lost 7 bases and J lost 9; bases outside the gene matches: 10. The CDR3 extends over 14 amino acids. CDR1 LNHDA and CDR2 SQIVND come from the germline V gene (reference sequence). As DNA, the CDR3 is TGTGCCAGTATCCAGGGGCGGGAGGGGCCTGAGCAGTTCTTC. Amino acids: CASIQGREGPEQFF.

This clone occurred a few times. The CDR3: CASSSGGSYGYTF. The CDR3 bases are TGTGCCAGCAGTTCAGGGGGTAGCTATGGCTACACCTTC. The chain carries TRBV28 and TRBJ1-2; 7 positions match TRBD1. The length of the CDR3 is 13 residues. Germline V gene lookup returns CDR1 MDHEN and CDR2 SYDVKM. J gave up 4 bases and V 4 bases, and 3 bases lay outside the gene matches.

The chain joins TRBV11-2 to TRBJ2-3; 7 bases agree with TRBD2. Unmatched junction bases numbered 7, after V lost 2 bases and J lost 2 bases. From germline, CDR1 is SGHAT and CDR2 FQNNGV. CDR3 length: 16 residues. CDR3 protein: CASSLTGGRTTDTQYF. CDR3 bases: TGTGCCAGCAGCTTAACGGGCGGGAGAACCACAGATACGCAGTATTTT.

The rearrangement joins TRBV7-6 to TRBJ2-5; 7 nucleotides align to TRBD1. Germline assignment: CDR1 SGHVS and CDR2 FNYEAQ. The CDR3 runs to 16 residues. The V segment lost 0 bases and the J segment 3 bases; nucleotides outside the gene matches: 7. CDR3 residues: CASSLAWTGLKETQYF. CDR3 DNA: TGTGCCAGCAGCTTAGCCTGGACAGGCCTCAAAGAGACCCAGTACTTC. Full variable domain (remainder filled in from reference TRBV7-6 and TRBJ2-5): GAGVSQSPRYKVTKRGQDVALRCDPISGHVSLYWYRQALGQGPEFLTYFNYEAQQDKSGLPNDRFSAERPEGSISTLTIQRTEQRDSAMYRCASSLAWTGLKETQYFGPGTRLLVL.

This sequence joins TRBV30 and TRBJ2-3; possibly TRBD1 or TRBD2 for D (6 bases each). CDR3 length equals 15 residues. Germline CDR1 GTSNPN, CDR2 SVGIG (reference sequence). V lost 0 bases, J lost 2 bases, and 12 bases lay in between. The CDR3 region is CAWSVGGRDTDTQYF. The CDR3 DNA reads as TGTGCCTGGAGTGTGGGGGGCAGGGACACAGATACGCAGTATTTT.

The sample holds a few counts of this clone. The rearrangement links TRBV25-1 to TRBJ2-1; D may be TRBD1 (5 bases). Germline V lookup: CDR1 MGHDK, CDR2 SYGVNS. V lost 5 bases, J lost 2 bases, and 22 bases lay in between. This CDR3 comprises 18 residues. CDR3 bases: TGTGCCAGCAGTTTAAAGATAAGGGGCGATGTTGCCTACAATGAGCAGTTCTTC. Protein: CASSLKIRGDVAYNEQFF.

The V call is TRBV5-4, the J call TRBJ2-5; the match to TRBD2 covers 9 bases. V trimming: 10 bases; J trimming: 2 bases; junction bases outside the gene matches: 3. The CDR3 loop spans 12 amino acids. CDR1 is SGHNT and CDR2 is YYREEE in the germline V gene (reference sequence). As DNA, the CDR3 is TGTGCCGTGACTAGCGGTCAAGAGACCCAGTACTTC. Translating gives CAVTSGQETQYF.